The 22 T cell receptor beta chains reported below all come from one sample, sequenced in a study of T cell responses to AZD1222 COVID-19 vaccine. TCRdb keeps only in-frame clones here, not all; method: immunoSEQ multiplex PCR. The data hold approximately 170,000 clones, with approximately 94% observed a single time. This specimen consisted of peripheral blood, obtained 28 days after the second AZD1222 dose. All receptors derive from an adult who received the AZD1222 COVID-19 vaccine.

The chain recombines TRBV4-3 with TRBJ1-2; TRBD1 matches at 7 bases. J lost 0 bases, V lost 3 bases, and 7 bases had no gene match. Germline-derived CDR1 and CDR2 are LGHNA and YSLEER. CDR3 size: 16 residues. CDR3 loop: CASSHGAQGPNYGYTF. The CDR3 DNA reads TGCGCCAGCAGCCATGGGGCACAGGGGCCTAACTATGGCTACACCTTC.

CDR3 sequence: CASSLVGVTSSYEQYF. CDR3 DNA sequence: TGTGCCAGCAGCTTAGTTGGGGTTACGAGCTCCTACGAGCAGTACTTC. The chain links TRBV7-9 to TRBJ2-7; D not certain. From germline, CDR1 is SEHNR and CDR2 FQNEAQ (reference sequence). The CDR3 extends over 16 amino acids. The V end was cut by 1 base, the J end by 0 bases, with 13 bases between.

The chain recombines TRBV19 with TRBJ2-7; TRBD1 agrees at 7 bases. V was clipped by 6 bases and J by 3 bases; unmatched bases: 8. This CDR3 region has 14 residues. Germline loops: CDR1 LNHDA, CDR2 SQIVND (reference sequence). CDR3 bases: TGTGCCAGTAGACCCGACAGGGTTGGCTACGAGCAGTACTTC. Its protein is CASRPDRVGYEQYF.

The chain is built from TRBV2 and TRBJ2-7; possibly TRBD1 or TRBD2 for D (5 bases each). The CDR3 has 11 residues. Trimming took 8 bases from V and 4 from J, leaving 9 bases between them. The germline V gene has CDR1 SNHLY and CDR2 FYNNEI. The CDR3 protein is CASVRGYEQYF. CDR3 coding DNA: TGTGCCAGCGTGAGGGGTTACGAGCAGTACTTC.

This chain uses TRBV4-1 with TRBJ2-7; 9 bases line up with TRBD2. CDR1 and CDR2 (germline): MGHRA, YSYEKL. The CDR3 loop spans 14 amino acids. V lost 3 bases, J lost 5 bases, and 5 bases stayed unmatched. The CDR3: CASSHAGGPDEQYF. The DNA of the CDR3 is TGCGCCAGCAGCCACGCGGGAGGGCCAGACGAGCAGTACTTC.

V gene TRBV5-6 combines with J gene TRBJ1-1; no clear D. Between the trimmed V and J ends, which lost 1 base and 6 bases, there was a span of 7 bases. Germline CDR1 and CDR2: SGHDT and YYEEEE. The CDR3 runs to 12 residues. CDR3 protein: CASSLIEAEAFF. CDR3 coding DNA: TGTGCCAGCAGCTTGATCGAGGCTGAAGCTTTCTTT.

This chain joins TRBV12-3 or TRBV12-4 and TRBJ1-5; D call uncertain. This CDR3 region has 12 residues. Deletions cut 1 base from V and 6 bases from J, with 4 bases between. CDR3 in DNA: TGTGCCAGCAGTTTAGGGAGTCAGCCCCAGCATTTT. Translated, it gives CASSLGSQPQHF.

The rearrangement joins TRBV7-9 to TRBJ1-2; D remains ambiguous. The CDR3 extends over 12 amino acids. Germline V gene sequence: CDR1 SEHNR, CDR2 FQNEAQ (reference sequence). Between the trimmed V and J ends, which lost 2 bases and 9 bases, there was a span of 10 bases. This chain's CDR3 is CASSLRPDRYTF. The CDR3 coding sequence is TGTGCCAGCAGCTTACGACCAGATCGCTACACCTTC.

This chain uses TRBV19 with TRBJ1-5; maybe TRBD1 (5 bases). Germline V gives CDR1 LNHDA, CDR2 SQIVND (reference sequence). Trimming took 5 bases from V and 2 from J, leaving 13 bases between them. The CDR3 length is 15 residues. CDR3 region: CASSQGRGGNQPQHF. DNA of the CDR3: TGTGCCAGTAGTCAGGGACGTGGAGGCAATCAGCCCCAGCATTTT.

The chain combines TRBV18 with TRBJ2-3; 16 nucleotides agree with TRBD2. CDR1 is KGHSH and CDR2 is LQKENI in the germline V gene. V gave up 3 bases and J gave up 3 bases; unmatched junction bases: 0. The CDR3 loop spans 16 amino acids. The CDR3 sequence is CASSPGLAGGTDTQYF. CDR3 DNA: TGTGCCAGCTCACCGGGACTAGCGGGAGGGACAGATACGCAGTATTTT.

The gene calls are TRBV27 and TRBJ1-5; the D gene is possibly TRBD1 (6 bases). The CDR3 runs to 13 residues. The germline V gene encodes CDR1 MNHEY and CDR2 SMNVEV (reference sequence). Deletions cut 4 bases from V and 7 bases from J, with 11 bases between. CDR3 sequence reads: CASSSGVYQPQHF. CDR3 in DNA: TGTGCCAGCAGTTCAGGGGTTTACCAGCCCCAGCATTTT.

The chain links TRBV2 to TRBJ2-2, with D tentatively TRBD1 (6 bases). This CDR3 is built from 13 residues. Germline CDR1 and CDR2: SNHLY and FYNNEI. Trimming shortened V by 7 bases and J by 5 bases, and 11 bases separated the two germline ends. The CDR3 DNA is TGTGCCAGCAACCCAGGGGATACCGGGGAGCTGTTTTTT. It yields the protein CASNPGDTGELFF.

This clone has a single count. V gene TRBV5-5 combines with J gene TRBJ2-7; D is unresolved. This CDR3 comprises 13 residues. Germline lookup yields CDR1 SGHKS and CDR2 YYEKEE (reference sequence). V was shortened by 0 bases and J by 0 bases, with 4 bases between the two germline ends. Here the CDR3 reads CASSLASSYEQYF. As DNA, the CDR3 is TGTGCCAGCAGCTTGGCTAGCTCCTACGAGCAGTACTTC.

V and J are TRBV30 and TRBJ1-1; D call uncertain. Trimming removed 2 bases at V and 1 base at J, with 8 bases between. Germline values: CDR1 GTSNPN, CDR2 SVGIG (reference sequence). This CDR3 has 13 amino acids. The CDR3 coding sequence is TGTGCCTGGAGTAATATGGGGAACACTGAAGCTTTCTTT. Its translation is CAWSNMGNTEAFF.

The chain recombines TRBV28 with TRBJ2-7, with 9 positions matching TRBD1. From germline, CDR1 is MDHEN and CDR2 SYDVKM. Trimming at V came to 8 bases and at J to 3 bases, leaving 5 bases not matched to a gene. This CDR3 comprises 13 residues. The DNA for the CDR3 is TGTGCCAGCTGGAACAGGGGGCTCTACGAGCAGTACTTC. It translates to CASWNRGLYEQYF.

The chain couples TRBV5-1 to TRBJ2-7; the D gene is possibly TRBD2 (7 bases). The ends were cut back, 0 bases at V and 6 bases at J, with 13 bases in the middle. CDR1 is SGHRS, CDR2 YFSETQ, per germline. This CDR3 contains 14 residues. Here the CDR3 reads CASSLVAGAGEQYF. As DNA, the CDR3 is TGCGCCAGCAGCTTGGTTGCGGGGGCGGGCGAGCAGTACTTC. Combining the CDR3 with reference TRBV5-1 and TRBJ2-7 gives the whole variable domain KAGVTQTPRYLIKTRGQQVTLSCSPISGHRSVSWYQQTPGQGLQFLFEYFSETQRNKGNFPGRFSGRQFSNSRSEMNVSTLELGDSALYLCASSLVAGAGEQYFGPGTRLTVT.

This chain links TRBV4-3 with TRBJ2-1, with D possibly matching TRBD2 (6 bases). V dropped 4 bases and J dropped 0 bases, with 10 bases sitting between them. The CDR3 has 15 residues. Germline V gene data show CDR1 as LGHNA and CDR2 as YSLEER. Here the CDR3 DNA reads TGCGCCAGCAGCCCGGGACTGTTCTCCTACAATGAGCAGTTCTTC. It specifies CASSPGLFSYNEQFF.

This chain connects TRBV4-1 to TRBJ2-4, with 14 bases lining up with TRBD2. V dropped 5 bases and J dropped 0; count of bases not matched to a gene: 6. Germline V gene sequence: CDR1 MGHRA, CDR2 YSYEKL. This CDR3 is built from 18 residues. Here the CDR3 reads CASSNGLAGGLAKNIQYF. The CDR3 coding sequence is TGCGCCAGCAGCAATGGACTAGCGGGAGGCCTAGCCAAAAACATTCAGTACTTC.

The rearrangement joins TRBV29-1 to TRBJ2-1, with 7 positions matching TRBD1. The trim removed 7 bases at V and 3 bases at J, leaving 12 bases unmatched. The CDR3 runs to 15 residues. Germline V gives CDR1 SQVTM, CDR2 ANQGSEA. The chain's CDR3 is CSAKSRDSVYNEQFF. The CDR3 DNA follows: TGCAGCGCTAAAAGCCGGGACAGCGTCTACAATGAGCAGTTCTTC.

In this sample, this clone turned up once. The rearrangement links TRBV11-2 to TRBJ2-1, with D hard to call. CDR3 length equals 8 residues. V was pared by 9 bases and J by 7 bases, with 1 base between. The V gene's germline CDR1 is SGHAT and CDR2 FQNNGV. The CDR3 region has the DNA TGTGCCAGTAATGAGCAGTTCTTC. Its protein is CASNEQFF.

V usage is TRBV7-9 and J usage is TRBJ2-7; D perhaps matches TRBD1 (5 bases). There are 14 residues in the CDR3. V was shortened by 1 base and J by 6 bases, with 13 bases between the two germline ends. CDR1 is SEHNR, CDR2 FQNEAQ, per germline (reference sequence). The CDR3 DNA reads TGTGCCAGCAGCTTAGGGGTTACAGGCGGCGAGCAGTACTTC. It encodes CASSLGVTGGEQYF.

This rearrangement joins TRBV28 to TRBJ1-1; D perhaps matches TRBD1 (6 bases). Per the germline V gene, CDR1 is MDHEN and CDR2 is SYDVKM. CDR3 length: 16 amino acids. The V end was cut by 4 bases, the J end by 1 base, with 16 bases between. This chain's CDR3 is CASSSTGQGPNTEAFF. The CDR3 bases are TGTGCCAGCAGTTCTACCGGTCAGGGGCCGAACACTGAAGCTTTCTTT.